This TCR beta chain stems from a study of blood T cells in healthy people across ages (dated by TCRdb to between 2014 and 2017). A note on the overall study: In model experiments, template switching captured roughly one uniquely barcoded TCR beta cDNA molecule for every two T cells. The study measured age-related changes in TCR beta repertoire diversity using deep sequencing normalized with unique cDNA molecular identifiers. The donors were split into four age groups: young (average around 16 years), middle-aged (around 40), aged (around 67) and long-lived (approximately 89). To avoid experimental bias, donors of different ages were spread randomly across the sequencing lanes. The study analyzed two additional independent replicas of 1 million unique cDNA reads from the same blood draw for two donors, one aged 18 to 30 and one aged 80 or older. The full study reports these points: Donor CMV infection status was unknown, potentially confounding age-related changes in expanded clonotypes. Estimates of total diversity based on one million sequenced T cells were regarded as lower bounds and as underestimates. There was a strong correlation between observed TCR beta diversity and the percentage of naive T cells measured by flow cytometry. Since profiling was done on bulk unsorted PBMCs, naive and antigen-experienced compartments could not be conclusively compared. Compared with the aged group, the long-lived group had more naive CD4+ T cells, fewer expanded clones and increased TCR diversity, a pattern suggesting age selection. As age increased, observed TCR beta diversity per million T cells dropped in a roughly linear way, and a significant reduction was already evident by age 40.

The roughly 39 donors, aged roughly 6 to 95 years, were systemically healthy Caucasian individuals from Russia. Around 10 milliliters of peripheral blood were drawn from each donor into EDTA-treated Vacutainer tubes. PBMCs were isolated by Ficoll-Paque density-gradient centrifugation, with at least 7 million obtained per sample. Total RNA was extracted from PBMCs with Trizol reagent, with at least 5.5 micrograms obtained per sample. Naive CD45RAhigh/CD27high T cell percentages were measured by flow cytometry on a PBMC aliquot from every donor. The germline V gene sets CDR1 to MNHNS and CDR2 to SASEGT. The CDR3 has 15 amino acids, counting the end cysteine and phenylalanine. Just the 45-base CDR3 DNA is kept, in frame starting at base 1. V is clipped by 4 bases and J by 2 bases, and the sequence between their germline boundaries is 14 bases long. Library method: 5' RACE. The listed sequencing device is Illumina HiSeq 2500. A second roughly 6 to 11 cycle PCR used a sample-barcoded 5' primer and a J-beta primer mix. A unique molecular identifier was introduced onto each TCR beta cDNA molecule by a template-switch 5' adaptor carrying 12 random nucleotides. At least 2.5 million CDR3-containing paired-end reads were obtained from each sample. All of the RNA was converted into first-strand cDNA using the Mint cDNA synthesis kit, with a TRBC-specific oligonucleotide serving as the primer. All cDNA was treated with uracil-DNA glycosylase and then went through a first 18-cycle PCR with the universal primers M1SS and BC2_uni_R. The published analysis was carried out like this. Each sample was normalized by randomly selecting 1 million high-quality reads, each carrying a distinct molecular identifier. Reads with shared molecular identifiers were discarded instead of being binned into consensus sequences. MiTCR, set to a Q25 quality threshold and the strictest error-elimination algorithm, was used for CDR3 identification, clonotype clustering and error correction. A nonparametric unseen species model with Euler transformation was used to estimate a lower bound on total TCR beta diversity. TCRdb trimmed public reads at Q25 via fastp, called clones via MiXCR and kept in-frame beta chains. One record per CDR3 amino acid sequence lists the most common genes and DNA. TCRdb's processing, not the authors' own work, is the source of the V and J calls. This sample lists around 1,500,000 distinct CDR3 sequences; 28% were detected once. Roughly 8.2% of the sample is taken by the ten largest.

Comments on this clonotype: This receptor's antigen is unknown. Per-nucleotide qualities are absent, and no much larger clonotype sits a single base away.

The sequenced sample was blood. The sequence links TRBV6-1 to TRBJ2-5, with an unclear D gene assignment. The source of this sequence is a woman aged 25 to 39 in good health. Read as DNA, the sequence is TGTGCCAGCAGTGCCAGGCCCCTCACTCAAGAGACCCAGTACTTC. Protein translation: CASSARPLTQETQYF.